The T cell receptor beta chain described here comes from a study of CD8 T cells in Susac syndrome. General study points: The study conceded that its TCR sequencing and HLA analysis involved relatively few individuals.

Per germline, CDR1 SNHLY and CDR2 FYNNEI. V was clipped by 4 bases and J by 0 bases, with 10 bases between them. The CDR3 consists of 14 residues. CD8+ and CD4+ T cells from blood underwent TCR beta sequencing. TEMRA cells were FACS-enriched, and CD8+ and CD4+ T cells were isolated negatively. For this clonotype: What it binds is unknown.

When the RNA was reverse transcribed, random hexamers were used with an input of about 0.5 to 1 ug. TCRdb recomputed calls from the immunoSEQ multiplex PCR reads with MiXCR, one row per CDR3 protein. The sample lists 150,000 to 200,000 distinct CDR3 sequences, 93% occurring once. The sequence came from a human donor in good health. The chain is built from TRBV2 and TRBJ2-7, with D perhaps TRBD2 (6 bases). Sequenced material: CD4+ T cells from PBMCs. CDR3 DNA: TGTGCCAGCAGTGCCGGGGGTACCTCCTACGAGCAGTACTTC. Encoded protein: CASSAGGTSYEQYF.